This T cell receptor beta chain was found in a study of PD-1 blockade in classical Hodgkin lymphoma. In the study overall: It was nivolumab at 3 mg/kg, given intravenously every 2 weeks, that patients received. Whole-study findings and limits: Nivolumab starters within 1 year of ASCT were excluded. Complete responders showed a baseline diversity that resembled the diversity of newly diagnosed patients.

Note on this clone: Its matching antigen is unknown.

The data were produced by immunoSEQ multiplex PCR, yet TCRdb's version contains in-frame clones alone and is incomplete. This table holds more than 85,000 clones, roughly 87% found once. V was shortened by 6 bases and J by 0 bases, with 11 bases between the two germline ends. The germline gives CDR1 MNHEY, CDR2 SMNVEV (reference sequence). This CDR3 contains 14 residues. Described time point: cycle 4 day 1 (C4D1), after 5 to 7 weeks of nivolumab. All trial patients relapsed after autologous stem cell transplantation. The rearrangement links TRBV27 to TRBJ1-1, with D perhaps TRBD1 (5 bases). The receptor comes from a human donor with classical Hodgkin lymphoma. The material sequenced was peripheral blood mononuclear cells (PBMCs), taken before the fourth cycle of nivolumab. In DNA, the CDR3 is TGTGCCAGCAGCCCCGGGACTGTGAACACTGAAGCTTTCTTT. Translating gives CASSPGTVNTEAFF.